This entry concerns a single TCR beta chain. The entry originates in a study of OX40 agonist ivuxolimab in advanced cancers. The germline V gene has CDR1 SEHNR and CDR2 FQNEAQ (reference sequence). This CDR3 has 17 amino acids. V lost 2 bases, J lost 2 bases, and 18 bases lay in between. TCRdb's table, derived via immunoSEQ multiplex PCR, lists solely in-frame clones and lacks some. The sample lists about 82,000 clones; just under 95% were seen once. The sequence derives from an adult with an advanced solid tumor such as melanoma, head and neck, liver or kidney cancer. The chain employs TRBV7-9 and TRBJ1-1, with TRBD1 as a possible D gene (6 bases). Material: CD4+ or CD8+ T cells sorted from blood, obtained in a trial of the OX40 agonist ivuxolimab. CDR3 coding DNA: TGTGCCAGCAGCTTAAGTGGTAGTTCGGACAGTAACACTGAAGCTTTCTTT. It encodes CASSLSGSSDSNTEAFF.